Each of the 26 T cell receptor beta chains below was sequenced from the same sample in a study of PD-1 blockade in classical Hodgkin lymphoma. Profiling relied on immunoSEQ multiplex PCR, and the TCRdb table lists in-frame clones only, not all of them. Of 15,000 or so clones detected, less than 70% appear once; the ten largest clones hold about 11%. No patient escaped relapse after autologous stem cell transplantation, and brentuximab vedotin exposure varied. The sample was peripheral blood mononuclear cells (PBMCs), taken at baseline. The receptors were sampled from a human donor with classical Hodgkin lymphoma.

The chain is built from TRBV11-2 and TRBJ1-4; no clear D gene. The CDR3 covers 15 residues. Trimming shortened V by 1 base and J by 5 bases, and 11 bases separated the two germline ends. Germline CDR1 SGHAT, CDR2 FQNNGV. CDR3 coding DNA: TGTGCCAGCAGCTTAGGCATCAGAGGCAATGAAAAACTGTTTTTT. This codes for CASSLGIRGNEKLFF.

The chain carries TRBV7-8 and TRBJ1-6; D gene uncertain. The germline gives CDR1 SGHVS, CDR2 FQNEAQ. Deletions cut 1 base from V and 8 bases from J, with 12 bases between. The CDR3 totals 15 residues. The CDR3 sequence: CASSLVLGGDSPLHF. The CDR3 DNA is TGTGCCAGCAGCTTAGTGTTAGGTGGTGATTCACCCCTCCACTTT. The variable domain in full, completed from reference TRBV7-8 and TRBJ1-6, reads GAGVSQSPRYKVAKRGQDVALRCDPISGHVSLFWYQQALGQGPEFLTYFQNEAQLDKSGLPSDRFFAERPEGSVSTLKIQRTQQEDSAVYLCASSLVLGGDSPLHFGNGTRLTVT.

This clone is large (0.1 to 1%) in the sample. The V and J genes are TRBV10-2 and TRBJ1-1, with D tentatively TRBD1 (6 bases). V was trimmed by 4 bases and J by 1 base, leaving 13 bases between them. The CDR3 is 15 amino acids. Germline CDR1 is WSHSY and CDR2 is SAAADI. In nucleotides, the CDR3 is TGCGCCAGCAGTGTTTGGCAGGGGTCGAACACTGAAGCTTTCTTT. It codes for CASSVWQGSNTEAFF.

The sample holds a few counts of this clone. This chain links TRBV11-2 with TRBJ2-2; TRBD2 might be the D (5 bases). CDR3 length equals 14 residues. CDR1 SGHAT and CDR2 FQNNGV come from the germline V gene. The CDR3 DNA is TGTGTCACCGGGCCACGGGAAGCCACCGGGGAGCTGTTTTTT. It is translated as CVTGPREATGELFF. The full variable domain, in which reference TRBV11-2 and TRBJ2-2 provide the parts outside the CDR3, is EAGVAQSPRYKIIEKRQSVAFWCNPISGHATLYWYQQILGQGPKLLIQFQNNGVVDDSQLPKDRFSAERLKGVDSTLKIQPAKLEDSAVYLCVTGPREATGELFFGEGSRLTVL.

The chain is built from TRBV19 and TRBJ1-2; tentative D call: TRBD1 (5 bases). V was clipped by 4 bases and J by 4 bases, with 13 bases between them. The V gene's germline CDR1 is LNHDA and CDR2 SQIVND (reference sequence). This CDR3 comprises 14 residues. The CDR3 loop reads CASSKGQIGYGYTF. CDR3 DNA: TGTGCCAGTAGTAAGGGGCAGATCGGCTATGGCTACACCTTC.

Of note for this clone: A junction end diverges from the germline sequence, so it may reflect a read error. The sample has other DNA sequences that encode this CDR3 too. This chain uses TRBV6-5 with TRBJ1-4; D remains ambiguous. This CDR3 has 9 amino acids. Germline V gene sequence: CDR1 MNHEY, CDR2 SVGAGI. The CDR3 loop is CSPGEKLFF. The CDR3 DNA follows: TGTTCGCCGGGCGAAAAACTATTTTTT.

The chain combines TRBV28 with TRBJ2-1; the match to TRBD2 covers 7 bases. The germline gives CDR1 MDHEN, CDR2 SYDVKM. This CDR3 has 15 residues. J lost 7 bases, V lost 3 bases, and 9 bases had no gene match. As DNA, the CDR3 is TGTGCCAGCAGTTTGGCGGGAGAGGGTGGTAATGAGCAGTTCTTC. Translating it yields CASSLAGEGGNEQFF.

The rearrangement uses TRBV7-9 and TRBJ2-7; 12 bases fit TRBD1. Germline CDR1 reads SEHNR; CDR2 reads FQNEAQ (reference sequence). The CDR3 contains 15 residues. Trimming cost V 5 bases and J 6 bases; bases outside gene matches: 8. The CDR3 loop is CASSRAGTGGGEQYF. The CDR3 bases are TGTGCCAGCAGCCGGGCCGGGACAGGGGGCGGCGAGCAGTACTTC.

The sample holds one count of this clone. The chain's CDR3 is CASSPGLAGVGDEQFF. In DNA form, the CDR3 reads TGTGCCAGCAGCCCCGGACTAGCGGGAGTTGGGGATGAGCAGTTCTTC. The chain is built from TRBV5-6 and TRBJ2-1; 13 bases map to TRBD2. Trimming at V came to 4 bases and at J to 8 bases, leaving 9 bases not matched to a gene. CDR3 length: 16 residues. The V gene's germline CDR1 is SGHDT and CDR2 YYEEEE.

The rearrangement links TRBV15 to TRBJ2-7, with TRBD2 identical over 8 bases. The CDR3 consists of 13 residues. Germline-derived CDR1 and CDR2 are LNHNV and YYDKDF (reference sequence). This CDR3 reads CGAGAGGGYEQYF. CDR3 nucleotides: TGTGGGGCGGGTGCGGGAGGCGGCTACGAGCAGTACTTC.

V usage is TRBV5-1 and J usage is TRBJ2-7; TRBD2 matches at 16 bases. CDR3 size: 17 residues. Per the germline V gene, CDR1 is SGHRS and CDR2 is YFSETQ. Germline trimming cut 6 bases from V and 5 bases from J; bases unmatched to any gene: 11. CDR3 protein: CASTAGTSGRAVDEQYF. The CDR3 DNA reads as TGCGCCAGCACCGCCGGGACTAGCGGGAGGGCCGTGGACGAGCAGTACTTC.

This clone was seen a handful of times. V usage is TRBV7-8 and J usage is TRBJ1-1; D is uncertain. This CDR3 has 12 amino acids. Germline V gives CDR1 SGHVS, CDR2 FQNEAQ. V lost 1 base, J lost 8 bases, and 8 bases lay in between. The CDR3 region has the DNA TGTGCCAGCAGCTTAGTGTGGTCCGAAGCTTTCTTT. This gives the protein CASSLVWSEAFF.

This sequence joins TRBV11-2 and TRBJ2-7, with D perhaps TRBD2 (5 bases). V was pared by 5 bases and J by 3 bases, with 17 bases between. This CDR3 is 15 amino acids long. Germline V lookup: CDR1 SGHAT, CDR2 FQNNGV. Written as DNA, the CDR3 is TGTGCCAGCAGCGCCCGACCTATGGGAGACTACGAGCAGTACTTC. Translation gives CASSARPMGDYEQYF.

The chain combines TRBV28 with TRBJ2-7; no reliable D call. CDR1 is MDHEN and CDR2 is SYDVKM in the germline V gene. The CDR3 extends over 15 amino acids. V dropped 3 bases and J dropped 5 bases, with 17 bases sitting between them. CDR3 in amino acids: CASSLVGPGSNEQYF. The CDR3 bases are TGTGCCAGCAGTTTGGTAGGGCCTGGATCAAACGAGCAGTACTTC.

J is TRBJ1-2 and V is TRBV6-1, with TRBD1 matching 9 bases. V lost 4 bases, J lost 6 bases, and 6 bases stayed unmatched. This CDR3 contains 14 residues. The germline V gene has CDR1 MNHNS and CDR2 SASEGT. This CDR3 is CASSAFRDRDGYTF. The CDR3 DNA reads TGTGCCAGCAGTGCCTTCCGGGACAGGGATGGCTACACCTTC.

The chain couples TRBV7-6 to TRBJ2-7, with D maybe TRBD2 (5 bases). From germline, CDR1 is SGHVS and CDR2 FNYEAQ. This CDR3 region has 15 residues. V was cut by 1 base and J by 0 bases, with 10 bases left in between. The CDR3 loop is CASSLEASSSYEQYF. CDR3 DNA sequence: TGTGCCAGCAGCTTAGAGGCTAGCAGCTCCTACGAGCAGTACTTC.

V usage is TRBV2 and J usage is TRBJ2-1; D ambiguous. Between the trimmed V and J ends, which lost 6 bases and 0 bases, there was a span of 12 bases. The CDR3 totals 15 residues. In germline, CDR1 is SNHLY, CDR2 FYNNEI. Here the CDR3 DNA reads TGTGCCAGCAGATACGGCCAGAGCTCCTACAATGAGCAGTTCTTC. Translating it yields CASRYGQSSYNEQFF.

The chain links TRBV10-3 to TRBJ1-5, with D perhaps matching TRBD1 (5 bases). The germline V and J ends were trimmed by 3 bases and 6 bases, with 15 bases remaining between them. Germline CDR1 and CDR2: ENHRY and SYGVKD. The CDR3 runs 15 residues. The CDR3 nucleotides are TGTGCCATCAGTGACGCGACTGCCACAGGTCAGCCCCAGCATTTT. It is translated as CAISDATATGQPQHF.

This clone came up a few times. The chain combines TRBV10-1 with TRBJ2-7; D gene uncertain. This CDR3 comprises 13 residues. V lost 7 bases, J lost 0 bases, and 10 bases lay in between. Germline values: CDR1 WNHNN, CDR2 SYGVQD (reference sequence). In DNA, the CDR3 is TGCGCCAGCATCGAGCGAATCTCCTACGAGCAGTACTTC. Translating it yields CASIERISYEQYF.

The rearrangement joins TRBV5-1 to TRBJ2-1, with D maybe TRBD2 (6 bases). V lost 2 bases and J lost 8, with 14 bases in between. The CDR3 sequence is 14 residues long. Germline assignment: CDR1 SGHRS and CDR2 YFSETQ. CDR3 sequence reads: CASSFPGRRDEQFF. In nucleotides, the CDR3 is TGCGCCAGCAGCTTTCCCGGGAGACGGGATGAGCAGTTCTTC.

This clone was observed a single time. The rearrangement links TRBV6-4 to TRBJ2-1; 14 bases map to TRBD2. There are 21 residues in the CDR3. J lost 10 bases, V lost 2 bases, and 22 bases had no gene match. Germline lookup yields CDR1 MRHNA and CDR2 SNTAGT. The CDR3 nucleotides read TGTGCCAGCAGTGACCCCCGAGCAGTGTGGGGACTAGCGGGGGCCTTGCGGGAGCAGTTCTTC. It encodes CASSDPRAVWGLAGALREQFF.

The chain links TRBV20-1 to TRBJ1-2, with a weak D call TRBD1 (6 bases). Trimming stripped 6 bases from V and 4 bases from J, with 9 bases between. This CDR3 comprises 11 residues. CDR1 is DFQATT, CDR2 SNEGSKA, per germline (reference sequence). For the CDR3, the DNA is TGCAGTGCGGTAGGGGGCTATGGCTACACCTTC. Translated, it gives CSAVGGYGYTF.

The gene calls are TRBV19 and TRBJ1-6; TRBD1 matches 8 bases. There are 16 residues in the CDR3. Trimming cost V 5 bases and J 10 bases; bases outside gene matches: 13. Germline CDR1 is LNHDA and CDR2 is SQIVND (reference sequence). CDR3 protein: CASSGLLDRVDSPLHF. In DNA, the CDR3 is TGTGCCAGTAGTGGCCTTCTGGACAGGGTAGACTCACCCCTCCACTTT.

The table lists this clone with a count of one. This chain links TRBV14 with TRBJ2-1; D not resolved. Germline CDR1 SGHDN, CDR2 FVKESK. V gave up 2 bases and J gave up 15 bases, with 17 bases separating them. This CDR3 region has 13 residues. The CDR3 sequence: CASSQSDVGMRFF. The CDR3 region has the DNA TGTGCCAGCAGCCAATCAGATGTGGGAATGCGGTTCTTC.

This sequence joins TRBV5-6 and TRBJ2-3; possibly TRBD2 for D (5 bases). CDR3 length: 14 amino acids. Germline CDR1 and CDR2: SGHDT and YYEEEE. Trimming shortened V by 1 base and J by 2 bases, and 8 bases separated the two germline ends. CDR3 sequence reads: CASSLKRFTDTQYF. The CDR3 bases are TGTGCCAGCAGCTTGAAGCGGTTCACAGATACGCAGTATTTT.

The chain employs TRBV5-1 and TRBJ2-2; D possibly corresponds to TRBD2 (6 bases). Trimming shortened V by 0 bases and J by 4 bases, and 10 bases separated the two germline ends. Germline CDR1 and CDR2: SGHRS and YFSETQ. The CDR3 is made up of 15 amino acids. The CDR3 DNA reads TGCGCCAGCAGCTTGGATGGGAGGAGCACCGGGGAGCTGTTTTTT. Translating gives CASSLDGRSTGELFF.